Given below is one T cell receptor (beta chain) in context. Its specific antigen is unknown. Base-call qualities are not available, and no considerably larger clone is one nucleotide away. CDR1 and CDR2 (LNHDA, SQIVND) derive from the germline V gene (reference sequence). Including the terminal cysteine and phenylalanine, the CDR3 comprises 14 residues. This entry keeps only the CDR3 DNA: 42 bases, framed from base 1. Trimming takes 2 bases from V and 2 bases from J, and the germline ends sit 10 bases apart. The treatment or condition label, read with the paper, signifies: approximately 10-day PBMC culture with coronavirus spike peptide pools or control peptides (ViraFEST assay). The ViraFEST assay was used in the study, in which antigen-specific T cells were expanded with peptide pools and expanded clonotypes were subsequently identified by TCR sequencing. The convalescent patients' positive SARS-CoV-2 PCR tests were from March to December 2020, which was before the Alpha, Beta and Delta variants emerged in the United States. Some 2 million PBMCs per well were cultured in IMDM with approximately 4.9% human AB serum and roughly 9.3 IU/ml IL-2, plus 10 ug/ml peptide pools. On days 3 and 7, half of the culture medium was replaced with fresh IL-2-containing medium. After 10 days of culture, CD4+ T cells were isolated by negative selection using the EasySep CD4+ T cell isolation kit. Ficoll-Paque Plus gradient centrifugation was used to isolate PBMCs from whole blood, and the isolated PBMCs were then either used fresh or cryopreserved at -140C. In general, triplicate wells were set up for every culture condition.

Library preparation used PCR. TCR sequencing of DNA from cultured CD4+ T cells used the Oncomine TCR Beta short-read assay at the Johns Hopkins FTIC core. The QIAamp micro DNA kit was used to extract genomic DNA from the cultured CD4+ T cells. Oncomine TCR Beta libraries from cultured CD4+ T cells were pooled using unique dual indexes and sequenced on an Illumina iSeq 100. On the study's bioinformatics: Non-productive sequences were filtered out, and CDR3s that did not start with C, did not end with F or W, or were shorter than 7 amino acids were discarded. Antigen-specific clonotypes were identified with the MANAFEST web application by comparing peptide-stimulated wells with reference and other culture wells. To be called positive, a clone needed an FDR below 0.05, an odds ratio above 5, and a productive frequency above 0.1% in at least two of three replicate wells. A clonotype was classed as cross-reactive if the clonotype showed significant expansion both in SARS-CoV-2 spike wells and in at least one common cold coronavirus spike condition. Levenshtein distances (stringdist) and unrooted phylogenetic trees (ape) in R version 3.6.1 were used to assess CDR3 homology. The public sequencing data were trimmed at Q25 with fastp and processed into clonotypes with MiXCR by TCRdb, which kept only in-frame beta chains. Each record represents a unique CDR3 protein, reported with the most common genes and DNA among its rows. The V and J calls were not made by the authors but by TCRdb's processing. The sample table contains 15,000 or so distinct CDR3 sequences; only one count was recorded for over 65% of them. The ten largest account for under 13% of the sample.

The data derive from a study of vaccination and CD4 T cells after COVID-19 (dated by TCRdb to between 2022 and 2023). With regard to the full study: Convalescent patients had a positive SARS-CoV-2 result on nasal swab PCR, and of these patients, some 10 had mild disease and one had severe disease. In the convalescent cohort there were six males and four females, among whom were two Hispanic individuals, seven Caucasians, two Asians and one multiracial person. Participants received two doses of either the Pfizer-BioNTech BNT162b2 vaccine (n=8) or the Moderna mRNA-1273 vaccine (n=2). Post-COVID blood samples were collected from convalescent patients a median of around 100 days after diagnosis, with a range of about 35 to 180 days. Post-vaccine blood samples were taken a median of around 68 days after the second vaccine dose, with a range of roughly 13 to 250 days. Overlapping spike peptide pools from SARS-CoV-2 and from the common cold coronaviruses HCoV-NL63, HCoV-OC43 and HCoV-229E were used as culture stimuli. Control cultures received a CEFX viral epitope pool as the positive control, an HIV-1 Nef peptide pool as the negative control, or no peptide. The spike-specific CD4+ TCR repertoire was compared before and after mRNA vaccination in 10 COVID-19 convalescent patients and several infection-naive healthy vaccine recipients. Here is what the overall study found, with its caveats: Relatively few convalescent patients were included in the study, and early timepoints after natural infection were not analyzed. Of the vaccine-specific clones in convalescent patients, 304 of 307, or nearly all, reacted only to SARS-CoV-2 spike and did not cross-react with common cold coronaviruses. In convalescent patients, a median 86.3% of post-vaccine SARS-CoV-2-reactive clones were detected only after vaccination, and vaccine-specific priming was suggested by this finding. Although the median number of SARS-CoV-2-reactive clonotypes went up from 20 to 25 after infection to 35 to 40 after vaccination, the increase was not significant.

The sample consisted of CD4+ T cells from blood, cultured in vitro. Recombination linked TRBV19 to TRBJ2-7; the D gene is perhaps TRBD2, on 5 matching bases. This receptor was obtained from a human donor who had recovered from COVID-19. This receptor carries the CDR3 CASSISGYTYEQYF. The sequenced DNA is TGTGCCAGTAGTATAAGCGGTTATACCTACGAGCAGTACTTC.